One and the same sample provided the 6 T cell receptor beta chains below, sequenced in a study of beta chain features in type 1 diabetes. Investigators reverse transcribed all isolated RNA, so they sequenced expressed TCRB transcripts. Clones were sequenced by immunoSEQ multiplex PCR, and TCRdb holds only the in-frame ones, with some missing. This table holds about 150,000 clones, less than 9.5% found once. The sample consisted of central memory CD4+ T cells from blood. The origin of the receptors is a man aged 18 to 30 in good health.

This clone came up a few times. CDR3: CAISVEGTGELFF. As DNA, the CDR3 is TGTGCCATCAGTGTGGAGGGCACCGGGGAGCTGTTTTTT. This chain connects TRBV10-3 to TRBJ2-2; D is possibly TRBD2 (6 bases). V was clipped by 4 bases and J by 4 bases, with 7 bases between them. The V gene's germline CDR1 is ENHRY and CDR2 SYGVKD. The length of the CDR3 is 13 residues.

This clone came up many times. This rearrangement joins TRBV29-1 to TRBJ2-7; the match to TRBD1 covers 8 bases. CDR3 length: 13 amino acids. V lost 4 bases to trimming and J lost 3 bases; unmatched junction nucleotides: 5. The germline CDR1 and CDR2 sequences are SQVTM and ANQGSEA. The CDR3 sequence: CSVALGQGYEQYF. The CDR3 DNA is TGCAGCGTTGCCCTCGGACAGGGCTACGAGCAGTACTTC.

This clone has a handful of counts. This sequence joins TRBV9 and TRBJ2-2, with 9 bases that match TRBD1. Germline assignment: CDR1 SGDLS and CDR2 YYNGEE. The CDR3 is 16 amino acids. V lost 0 bases and J lost 5; bases outside the gene matches: 5. The CDR3 is CASSVGTGGITGELFF. Here the CDR3 DNA reads TGTGCCAGCAGCGTAGGTACAGGGGGCATAACCGGGGAGCTGTTTTTT. Using reference TRBV9 and TRBJ2-2 for the parts outside the CDR3, the full variable domain is DSGVTQTPKHLITATGQRVTLRCSPRSGDLSVYWYQQSLDQGLQFLIQYYNGEERAKGNILERFSAQQFPDLHSELNLSSLELGDSALYFCASSVGTGGITGELFFGEGSRLTVL.

The V gene is TRBV28, the J gene TRBJ1-1; possible D gene TRBD1, 6 bases. The ends were cut back, 6 bases at V and 0 bases at J, with 11 bases in the middle. The germline CDR1 and CDR2 sequences are MDHEN and SYDVKM. CDR3 length: 14 amino acids. The CDR3 DNA reads as TGTGCCAGCAGGCTACAGGGAATGAACACTGAAGCTTTCTTT. This encodes CASRLQGMNTEAFF.

The gene calls are TRBV27 and TRBJ1-5; TRBD1 matches at 7 bases. V was clipped by 2 bases and J by 5 bases; unmatched bases: 12. CDR1 is MNHEY, CDR2 SMNVEV, per germline (reference sequence). The CDR3 sequence is 17 residues long. This CDR3 reads CASSLIGDRQGDQPQHF. As DNA, the CDR3 is TGTGCCAGCAGTTTAATAGGGGACCGACAGGGAGATCAGCCCCAGCATTTT.

In its sample, this clone was seen a few times. The chain recombines TRBV7-9 with TRBJ2-2, with 9 bases lining up with TRBD1. With V trimmed by 4 bases and J by 4 bases, 7 bases remained unmatched. Germline V lookup: CDR1 SEHNR, CDR2 FQNEAQ (reference sequence). The CDR3 runs 16 residues. CDR3 nucleotide sequence: TGTGCCAGCAGCTCCACCGGGACAGGGTTCACCGGGGAGCTGTTTTTT. Its protein product is CASSSTGTGFTGELFF.